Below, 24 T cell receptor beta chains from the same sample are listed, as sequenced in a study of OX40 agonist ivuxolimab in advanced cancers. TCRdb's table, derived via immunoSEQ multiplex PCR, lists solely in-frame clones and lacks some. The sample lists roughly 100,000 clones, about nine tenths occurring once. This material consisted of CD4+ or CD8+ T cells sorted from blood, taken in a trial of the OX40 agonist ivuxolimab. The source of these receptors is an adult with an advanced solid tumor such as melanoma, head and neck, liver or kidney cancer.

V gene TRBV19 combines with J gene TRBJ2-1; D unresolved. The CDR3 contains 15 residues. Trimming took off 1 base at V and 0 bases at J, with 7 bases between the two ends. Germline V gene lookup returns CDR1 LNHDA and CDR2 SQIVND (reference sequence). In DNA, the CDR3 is TGTGCCAGTAGTATAGGGGTTAGCTCCTACAATGAGCAGTTCTTC. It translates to CASSIGVSSYNEQFF.

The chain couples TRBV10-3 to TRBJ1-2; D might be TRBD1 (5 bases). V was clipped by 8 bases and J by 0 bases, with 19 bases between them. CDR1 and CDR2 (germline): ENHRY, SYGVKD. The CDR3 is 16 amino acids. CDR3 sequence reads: CAIYRGDGESNYGYTF. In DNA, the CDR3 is TGTGCCATCTATCGGGGGGACGGGGAATCTAACTATGGCTACACCTTC.

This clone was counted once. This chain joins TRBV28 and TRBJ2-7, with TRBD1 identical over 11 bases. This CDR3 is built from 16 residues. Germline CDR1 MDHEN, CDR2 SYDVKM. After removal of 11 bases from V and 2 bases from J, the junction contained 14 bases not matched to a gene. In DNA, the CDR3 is TGTGCCCCCCCCTTTCCACCGGGACAGGGGGCCTACGAGCAGTACTTC. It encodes CAPPFPPGQGAYEQYF. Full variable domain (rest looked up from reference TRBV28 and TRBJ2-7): DVKVTQSSRYLVKRTGEKVFLECVQDMDHENMFWYRQDPGLGLRLIYFSYDVKMKEKGDIPEGYSVSREKKERFSLILESASTNQTSMYLCAPPFPPGQGAYEQYFGPGTRLTVT.

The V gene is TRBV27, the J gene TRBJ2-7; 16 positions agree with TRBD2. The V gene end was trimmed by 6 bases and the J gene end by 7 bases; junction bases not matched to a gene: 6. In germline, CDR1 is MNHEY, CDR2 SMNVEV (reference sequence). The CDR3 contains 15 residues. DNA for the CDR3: TGTGCCAGCAGCGTTGGGACTAGCGGGAGGGGTGAGCAGTACTTC. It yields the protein CASSVGTSGRGEQYF.

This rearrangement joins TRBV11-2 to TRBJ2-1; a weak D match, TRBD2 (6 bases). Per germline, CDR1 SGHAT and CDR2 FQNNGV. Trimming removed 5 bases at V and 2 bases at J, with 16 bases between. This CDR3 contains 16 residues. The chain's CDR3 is CASSKGPGTPYNEQFF. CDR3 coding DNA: TGTGCCAGCAGCAAAGGGCCCGGGACTCCCTACAATGAGCAGTTCTTC.

The CDR3 spells CASSFLQETQYF. CDR3 nucleotide sequence: TGCGCCAGCAGCTTCTTACAAGAGACCCAGTACTTC. The chain links TRBV5-1 to TRBJ2-5; no clear D gene. V was cut by 2 bases and J by 2 bases, with 4 bases left in between. The CDR3 loop spans 12 amino acids. Germline V gene sequence: CDR1 SGHRS, CDR2 YFSETQ.

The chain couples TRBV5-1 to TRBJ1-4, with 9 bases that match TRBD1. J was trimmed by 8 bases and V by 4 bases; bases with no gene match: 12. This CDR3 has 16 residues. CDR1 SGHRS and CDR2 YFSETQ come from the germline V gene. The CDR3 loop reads CASSPRTGADDEKLFF. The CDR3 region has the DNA TGCGCCAGCAGCCCGCGGACAGGGGCGGACGACGAAAAACTGTTTTTT.

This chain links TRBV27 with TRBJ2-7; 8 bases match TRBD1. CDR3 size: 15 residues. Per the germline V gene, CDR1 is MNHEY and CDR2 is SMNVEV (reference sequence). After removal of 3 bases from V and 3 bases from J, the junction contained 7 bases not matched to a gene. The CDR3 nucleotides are TGTGCCAGCAGTTTCTCCGGGACAGGACGCTACGAGCAGTACTTC. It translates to CASSFSGTGRYEQYF.

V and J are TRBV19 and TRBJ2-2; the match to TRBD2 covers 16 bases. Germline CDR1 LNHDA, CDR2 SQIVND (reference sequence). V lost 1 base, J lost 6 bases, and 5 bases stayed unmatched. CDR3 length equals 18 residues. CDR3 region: CASSIVGLAGGPPGELFF. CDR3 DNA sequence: TGTGCCAGTAGTATAGTGGGACTAGCGGGAGGGCCGCCCGGGGAGCTGTTTTTT.

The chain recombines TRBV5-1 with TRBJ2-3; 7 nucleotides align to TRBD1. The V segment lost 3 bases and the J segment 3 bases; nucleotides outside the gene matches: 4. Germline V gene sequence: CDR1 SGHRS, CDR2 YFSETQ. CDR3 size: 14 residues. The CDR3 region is CASSWTGPTDTQYF. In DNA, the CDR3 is TGCGCCAGCAGCTGGACAGGTCCTACAGATACGCAGTATTTT.

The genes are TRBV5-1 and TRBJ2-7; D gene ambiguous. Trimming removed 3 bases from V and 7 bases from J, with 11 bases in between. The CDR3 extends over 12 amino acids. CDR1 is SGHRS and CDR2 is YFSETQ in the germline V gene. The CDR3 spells CASSSMSWEQYF. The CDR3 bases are TGCGCCAGCAGCTCCATGTCTTGGGAGCAGTACTTC. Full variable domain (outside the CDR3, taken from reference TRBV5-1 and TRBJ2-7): KAGVTQTPRYLIKTRGQQVTLSCSPISGHRSVSWYQQTPGQGLQFLFEYFSETQRNKGNFPGRFSGRQFSNSRSEMNVSTLELGDSALYLCASSSMSWEQYFGPGTRLTVT.

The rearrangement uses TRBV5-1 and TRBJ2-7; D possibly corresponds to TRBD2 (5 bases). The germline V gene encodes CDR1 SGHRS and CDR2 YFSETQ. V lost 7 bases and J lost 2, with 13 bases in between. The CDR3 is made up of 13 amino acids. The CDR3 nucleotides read TGCGCCAGCCGGGATGGCGCGACCTACGAGCAGTACTTC. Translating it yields CASRDGATYEQYF.

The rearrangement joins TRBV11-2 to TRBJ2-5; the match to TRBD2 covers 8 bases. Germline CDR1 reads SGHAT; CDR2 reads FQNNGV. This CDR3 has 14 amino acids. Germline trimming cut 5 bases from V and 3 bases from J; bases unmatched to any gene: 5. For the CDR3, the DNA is TGTGCCAGCAGCACCCCGACTAGCGAAGAGACCCAGTACTTC. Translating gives CASSTPTSEETQYF.

CDR3 bases: TGCGCCAGCAGGACAGGGACTTACGAGCAGTACTTC. This translates into CASRTGTYEQYF. The rearrangement joins TRBV10-2 to TRBJ2-7, with D possibly matching TRBD1 (7 bases). The CDR3 runs 12 residues. Germline V lookup: CDR1 WSHSY, CDR2 SAAADI. V was pared by 6 bases and J by 4 bases, with 10 bases between.

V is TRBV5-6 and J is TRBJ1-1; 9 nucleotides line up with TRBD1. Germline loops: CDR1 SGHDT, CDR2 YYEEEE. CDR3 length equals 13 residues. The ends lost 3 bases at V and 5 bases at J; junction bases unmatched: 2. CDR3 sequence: CASSSGQGTEAFF. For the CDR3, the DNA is TGTGCCAGCAGCTCGGGACAGGGAACTGAAGCTTTCTTT.

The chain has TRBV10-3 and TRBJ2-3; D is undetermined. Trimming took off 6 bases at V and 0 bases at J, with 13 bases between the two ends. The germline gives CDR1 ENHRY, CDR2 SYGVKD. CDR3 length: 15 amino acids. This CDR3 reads CAIRLTDSSTDTQYF. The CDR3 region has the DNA TGTGCCATCAGACTCACGGATTCTAGCACAGATACGCAGTATTTT.

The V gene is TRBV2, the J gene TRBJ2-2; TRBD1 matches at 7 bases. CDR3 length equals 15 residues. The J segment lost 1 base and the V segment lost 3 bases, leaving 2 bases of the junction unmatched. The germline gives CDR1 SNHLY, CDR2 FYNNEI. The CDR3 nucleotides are TGTGCCAGCAGTGACCACAGGGGGAACACCGGGGAGCTGTTTTTT. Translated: CASSDHRGNTGELFF.

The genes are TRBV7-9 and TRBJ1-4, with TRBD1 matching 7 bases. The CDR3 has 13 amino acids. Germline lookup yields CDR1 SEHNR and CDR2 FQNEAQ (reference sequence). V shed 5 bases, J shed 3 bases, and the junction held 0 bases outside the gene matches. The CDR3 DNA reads TGTGCCAGCAGCCAGGGGGCTAATGAAAAACTGTTTTTT. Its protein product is CASSQGANEKLFF.

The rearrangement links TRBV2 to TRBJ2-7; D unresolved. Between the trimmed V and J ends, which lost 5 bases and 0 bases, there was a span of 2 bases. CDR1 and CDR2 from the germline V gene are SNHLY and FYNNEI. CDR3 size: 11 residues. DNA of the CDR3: TGTGCCAGCAGTCACTCCTACGAGCAGTACTTC. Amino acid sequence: CASSHSYEQYF.

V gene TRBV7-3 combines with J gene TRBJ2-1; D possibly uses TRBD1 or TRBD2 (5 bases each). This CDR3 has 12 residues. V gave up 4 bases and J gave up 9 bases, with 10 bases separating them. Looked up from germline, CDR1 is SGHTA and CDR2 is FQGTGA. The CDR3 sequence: CASSSGGTEQFF. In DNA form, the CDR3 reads TGTGCCAGCAGCTCCGGTGGGACTGAGCAGTTCTTC.

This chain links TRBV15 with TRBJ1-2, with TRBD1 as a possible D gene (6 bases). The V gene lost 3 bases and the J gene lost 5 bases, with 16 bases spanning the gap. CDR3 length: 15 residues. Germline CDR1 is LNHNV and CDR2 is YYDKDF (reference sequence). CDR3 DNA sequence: TGTGCCACCAGCAGCCCAGGGACAATGGGGTATGGCTACACCTTC. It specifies CATSSPGTMGYGYTF.

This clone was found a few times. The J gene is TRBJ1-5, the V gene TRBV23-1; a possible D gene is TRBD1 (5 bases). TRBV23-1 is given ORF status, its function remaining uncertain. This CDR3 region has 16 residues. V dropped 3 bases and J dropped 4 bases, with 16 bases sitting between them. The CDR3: CASSHRPGRQNQPQHF. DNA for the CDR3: TGCGCCAGCAGTCACAGACCGGGACGGCAGAATCAGCCCCAGCATTTT.

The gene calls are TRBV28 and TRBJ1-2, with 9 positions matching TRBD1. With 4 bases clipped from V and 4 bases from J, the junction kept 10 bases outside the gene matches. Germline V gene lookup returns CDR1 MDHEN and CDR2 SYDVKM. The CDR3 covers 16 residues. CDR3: CASSSPPGQGVYGYTF. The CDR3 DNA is TGTGCCAGCAGTTCGCCACCGGGACAGGGTGTCTATGGCTACACCTTC.

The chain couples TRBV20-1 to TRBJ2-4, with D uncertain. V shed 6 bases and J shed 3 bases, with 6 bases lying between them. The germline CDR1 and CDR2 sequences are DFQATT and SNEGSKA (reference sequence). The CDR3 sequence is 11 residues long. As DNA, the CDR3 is TGCAGTGCCTGGGACAAAAACATTCAGTACTTC. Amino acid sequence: CSAWDKNIQYF.